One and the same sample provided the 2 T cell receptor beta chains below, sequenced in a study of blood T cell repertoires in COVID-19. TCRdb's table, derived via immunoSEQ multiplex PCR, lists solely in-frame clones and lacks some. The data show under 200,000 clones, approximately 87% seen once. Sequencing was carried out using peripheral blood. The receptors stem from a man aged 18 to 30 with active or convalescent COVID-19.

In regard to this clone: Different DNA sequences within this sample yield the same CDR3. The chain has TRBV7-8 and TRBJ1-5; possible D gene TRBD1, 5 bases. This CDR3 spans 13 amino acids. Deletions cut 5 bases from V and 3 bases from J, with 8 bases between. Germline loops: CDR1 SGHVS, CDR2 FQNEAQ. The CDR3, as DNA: TGTGCCAGCAGCAGGGACTCCAATCAGCCCCAGCATTTT. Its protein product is CASSRDSNQPQHF.

The CDR3 reads CASSFGRGTGGSETQYF. CDR3 bases: TGCGCCAGCAGCTTTGGGAGGGGGACAGGGGGCTCGGAGACCCAGTACTTC. This chain joins TRBV5-1 and TRBJ2-5, with 12 bases identical to TRBD1. This CDR3 comprises 17 residues. Germline CDR1 reads SGHRS; CDR2 reads YFSETQ. J gave up 5 bases and V 2 bases, and 10 bases lay outside the gene matches.